These 9 T cell receptor beta chains were sequenced from one sample in a study of blood T cell repertoires in COVID-19. This table comes from immunoSEQ multiplex PCR, and its TCRdb copy is limited to in-frame clones, with some not included. This sample has over 200,000 clones, with around 88% found just once. Sequenced: peripheral blood. Receptors originate from a man aged 40-49 years with active or convalescent COVID-19.

In this sample, this clone turned up a few times. The chain couples TRBV23-1 to TRBJ2-7; 7 nucleotides line up with TRBD1. TRBV23-1 is identified as an open reading frame with a role that is uncertain. Unmatched junction bases numbered 7, after V lost 8 bases and J lost 0 bases. There are 14 residues in the CDR3. CDR3 sequence: CASGRQGSSYEQYF. The CDR3 nucleotides read TGCGCCAGCGGGAGACAGGGAAGCTCCTACGAGCAGTACTTC.

J is TRBJ2-3 and V is TRBV7-9; a possible D gene is TRBD1 (5 bases). Between the trimmed V and J ends, which lost 1 base and 5 bases, there was a span of 13 bases. The germline CDR1 and CDR2 sequences are SEHNR and FQNEAQ (reference sequence). This CDR3 is 15 amino acids long. DNA for the CDR3: TGTGCCAGCAGCTTAGACCTCTCTCAGGGAGATACGCAGTATTTT. Protein sequence: CASSLDLSQGDTQYF.

This clone was seen a handful of times. J is TRBJ1-2 and V is TRBV6-6; 7 bases align to TRBD1. Per the germline V gene, CDR1 is MNHNY and CDR2 is SVGAGI (reference sequence). V lost 7 bases to trimming and J lost 3 bases; unmatched junction nucleotides: 5. This CDR3 region has 13 residues. As DNA, the CDR3 is TGTGCCAGCACCCCCACAGGGGACTATGGCTACACCTTC. Translated: CASTPTGDYGYTF.

This clone was seen just once. This rearrangement joins TRBV7-3 to TRBJ2-1; D unresolved. The V gene lost 5 bases and the J gene lost 4 bases, with 15 bases spanning the gap. This CDR3 has 15 amino acids. Germline CDR1 SGHTA, CDR2 FQGTGA. CDR3 sequence: CASSLLGREYNEQFF. CDR3 DNA sequence: TGTGCCAGCAGCCTCCTGGGCAGAGAATACAATGAGCAGTTCTTC.

The CDR3: CASSYLHTEAFF. The DNA of the CDR3 is TGTGCCAGCAGCTACCTACACACTGAAGCTTTCTTT. The genes are TRBV5-4 and TRBJ1-1; D is uncertain. Trimming pared 3 bases from V and 3 bases from J, leaving 6 bases between. This CDR3 contains 12 residues. Germline V gene data show CDR1 as SGHNT and CDR2 as YYREEE (reference sequence). Based on the CDR3 plus reference TRBV5-4 and TRBJ1-1, the full variable domain is ETGVTQSPTHLIKTRGQQVTLRCSSQSGHNTVSWYQQALGQGPQFIFQYYREEENGRGNFPPRFSGLQFPNYSSELNVNALELDDSALYLCASSYLHTEAFFGQGTRLTVV.

V and J are TRBV5-4 and TRBJ1-1; the D gene is possibly TRBD1 (5 bases). The CDR3 contains 16 residues. Trimming shortened V by 0 bases and J by 7 bases, and 19 bases separated the two germline ends. In germline, CDR1 is SGHNT, CDR2 YYREEE (reference sequence). CDR3 protein: CASSLAGAGTANEAFF. In nucleotides, the CDR3 is TGTGCCAGCAGCTTGGCCGGGGCGGGGACGGCTAATGAAGCTTTCTTT.

The chain couples TRBV28 to TRBJ1-4; TRBD1 aligns across 7 bases. The V gene end was trimmed by 5 bases and the J gene end by 8 bases; junction bases not matched to a gene: 14. This CDR3 has 16 residues. Germline V gives CDR1 MDHEN, CDR2 SYDVKM. As DNA, the CDR3 is TGTGCCAGCAGTCCAATTTTTCGGGGACAGTCCGAAAAACTGTTTTTT. Translating it yields CASSPIFRGQSEKLFF.

The chain uses TRBV19 and TRBJ1-2, with D tentatively TRBD1 (6 bases). This CDR3 contains 15 residues. Germline V gene sequence: CDR1 LNHDA, CDR2 SQIVND (reference sequence). Trimming removed 4 bases from V and 4 bases from J, with 16 bases in between. The CDR3 loop reads CASSNPQLGGYGYTF. In DNA, the CDR3 is TGTGCCAGTAGTAATCCCCAACTAGGGGGCTATGGCTACACCTTC.

J is TRBJ1-3 and V is TRBV11-3, with 7 positions matching TRBD1. Trimming took 4 bases from V and 0 from J; bases not matched to a gene: 6. Germline V gives CDR1 SGHNT, CDR2 YENEEA. The CDR3 runs 16 residues. DNA for the CDR3: TGTGCCAGCAGCTCCGGAGGGACAGCCTCTGGAAACACCATATATTTT. It encodes CASSSGGTASGNTIYF. Based on the CDR3 plus reference TRBV11-3 and TRBJ1-3, the full variable domain is EAGVVQSPRYKIIEKKQPVAFWCNPISGHNTLYWYLQNLGQGPELLIRYENEEAVDDSQLPKDRFSAERLKGVDSTLKIQPAELGDSAVYLCASSSGGTASGNTIYFGEGSWLTVV.